The sequence of this T cell receptor (beta chain) was determined in a study of CD8+ T cells in alopecia areata. About the study: The study gave treated patients oral tofacitinib at 5 to 10 mg twice daily.

The CDR3 runs to 11 residues. Germline V lookup: CDR1 SQVTM, CDR2 ANQGSEA. Between the trimmed V and J ends, which lost 6 bases and 4 bases, there was a span of 6 bases. RNA was extracted and reverse transcribed into cDNA as the sequencing template. TCRdb's copy holds only in-frame clones and misses some; the assay was immunoSEQ multiplex PCR. The sample includes around 140,000 clones, almost 50% of them seen just once. The sorting of PBMCs gave CD4+ and CD8+ T cells. This sequence originates from a human donor with alopecia areata. The starting material was CD8+ T cells sorted from blood, obtained at week 0. The chain couples TRBV29-1 to TRBJ2-2; D call uncertain. CDR3 sequence reads: CSVRFTGELFF. The DNA of the CDR3 is TGCAGCGTGAGGTTCACCGGGGAGCTGTTTTTT.